This T cell receptor beta chain is drawn from a study of T-cell memory formation after mild COVID-19. V was shortened by 3 bases and J by 5 bases, with 14 bases between the two germline ends. The CDR3 totals 14 residues. Per the germline V gene, CDR1 is ENHRY and CDR2 is SYGVKD. Each CDR3 protein gets one entry after TCRdb re-called the 5' RACE reads with MiXCR. The data contain 150,000 to 200,000 distinct CDR3 sequences, roughly 17% of them singletons. This clonotype was counted between two and nine times. The clonotype comes from an adult woman who had mild COVID-19 (a few samples of this study predate the infection). Cell type and time point are not known. The chain uses TRBV10-3 and TRBJ2-7, with TRBD1 as a possible D gene (5 bases). Sequences were obtained from PBMCs or a T cell subset sorted from them (not recorded which). The CDR3 bases are TGTGCCATCAGTGATGGACAACCGGGCGACGAGCAGTACTTC. Translating it yields CAISDGQPGDEQYF.